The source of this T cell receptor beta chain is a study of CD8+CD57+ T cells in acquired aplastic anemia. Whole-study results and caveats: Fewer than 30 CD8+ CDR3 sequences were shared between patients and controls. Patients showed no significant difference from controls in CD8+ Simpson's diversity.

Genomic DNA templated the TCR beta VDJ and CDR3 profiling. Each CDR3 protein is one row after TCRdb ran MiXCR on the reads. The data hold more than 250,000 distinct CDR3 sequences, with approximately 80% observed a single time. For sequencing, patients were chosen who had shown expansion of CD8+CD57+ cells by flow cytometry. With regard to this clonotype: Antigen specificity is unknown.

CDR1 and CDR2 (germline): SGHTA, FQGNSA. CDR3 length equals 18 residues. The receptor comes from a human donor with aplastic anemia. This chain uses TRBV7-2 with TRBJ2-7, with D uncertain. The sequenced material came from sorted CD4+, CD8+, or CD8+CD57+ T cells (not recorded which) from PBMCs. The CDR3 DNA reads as TGTGCCAGCACCTTACCCCGAGGCACCATATCTCTTGGCTACGAGCAGTACGTC. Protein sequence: CASTLPRGTISLGYEQYV.